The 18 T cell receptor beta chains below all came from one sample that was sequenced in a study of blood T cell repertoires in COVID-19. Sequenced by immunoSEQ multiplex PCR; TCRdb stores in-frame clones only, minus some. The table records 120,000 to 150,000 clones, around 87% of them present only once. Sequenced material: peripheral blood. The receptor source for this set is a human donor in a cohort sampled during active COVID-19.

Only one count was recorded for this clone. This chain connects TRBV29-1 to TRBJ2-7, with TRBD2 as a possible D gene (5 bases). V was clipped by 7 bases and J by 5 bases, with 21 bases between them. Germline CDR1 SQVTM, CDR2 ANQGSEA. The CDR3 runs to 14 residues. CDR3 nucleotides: TGCAGCGCCTCATACGGGATCTCCTTCCACGAGCAGTACTTC. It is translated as CSASYGISFHEQYF.

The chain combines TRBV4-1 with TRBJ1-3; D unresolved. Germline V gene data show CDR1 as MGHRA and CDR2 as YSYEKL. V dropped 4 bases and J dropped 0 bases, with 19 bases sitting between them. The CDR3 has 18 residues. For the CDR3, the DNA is TGCGCCAGCAGCCCCATTGGTATAGCTCAAACCTCTGGAAACACCATATATTTT. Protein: CASSPIGIAQTSGNTIYF.

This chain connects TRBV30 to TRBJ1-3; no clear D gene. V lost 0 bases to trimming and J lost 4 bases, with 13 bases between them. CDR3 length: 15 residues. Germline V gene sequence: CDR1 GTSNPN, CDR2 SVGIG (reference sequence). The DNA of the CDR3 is TGTGCCTGGAGTGTACGAGGGTTCCAAGGAAACACCATATATTTT. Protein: CAWSVRGFQGNTIYF.

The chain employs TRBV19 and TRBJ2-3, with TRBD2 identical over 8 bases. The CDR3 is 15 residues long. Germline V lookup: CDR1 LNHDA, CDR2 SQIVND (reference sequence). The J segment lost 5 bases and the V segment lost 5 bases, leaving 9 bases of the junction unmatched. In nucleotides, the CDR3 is TGTGCCAGTAGTTCCCGCGGGGGGCCCGGAGATACGCAGTATTTT. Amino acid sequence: CASSSRGGPGDTQYF.

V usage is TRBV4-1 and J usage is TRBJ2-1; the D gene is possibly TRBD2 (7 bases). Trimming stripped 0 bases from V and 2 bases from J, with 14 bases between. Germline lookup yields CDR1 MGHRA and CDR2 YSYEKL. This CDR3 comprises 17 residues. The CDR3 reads CASSQDLEGGAYNEQFF. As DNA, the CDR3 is TGCGCCAGCAGCCAAGATCTGGAGGGGGGGGCCTACAATGAGCAGTTCTTC.

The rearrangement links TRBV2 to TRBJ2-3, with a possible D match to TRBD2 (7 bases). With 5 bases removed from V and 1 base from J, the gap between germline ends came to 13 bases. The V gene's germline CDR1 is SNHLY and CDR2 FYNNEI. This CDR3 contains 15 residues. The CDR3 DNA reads TGTGCCAGCAGTAAACAGGGAGGGGGCACAGATACGCAGTATTTT. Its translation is CASSKQGGGTDTQYF.

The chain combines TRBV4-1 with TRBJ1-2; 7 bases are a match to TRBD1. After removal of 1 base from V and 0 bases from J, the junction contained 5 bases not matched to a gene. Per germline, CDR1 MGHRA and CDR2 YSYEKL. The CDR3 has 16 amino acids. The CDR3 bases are TGCGCCAGCAGCCAAGGGACAGGAGGTCCTAACTATGGCTACACCTTC. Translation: CASSQGTGGPNYGYTF.

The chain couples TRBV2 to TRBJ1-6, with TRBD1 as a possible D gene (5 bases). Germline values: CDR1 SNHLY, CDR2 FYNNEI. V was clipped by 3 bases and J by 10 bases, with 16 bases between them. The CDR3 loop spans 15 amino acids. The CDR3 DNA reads TGTGCCAGCAGTGAGCGGCGGGGGGTACGGTCACCCCTCCACTTT. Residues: CASSERRGVRSPLHF. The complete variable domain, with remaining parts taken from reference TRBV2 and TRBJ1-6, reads EPEVTQTPSHQVTQMGQEVILRCVPISNHLYFYWYRQILGQKVEFLVSFYNNEISEKSEIFDDQFSVERPDGSNFTLKIRSTKLEDSAMYFCASSERRGVRSPLHFGNGTRLTVT.

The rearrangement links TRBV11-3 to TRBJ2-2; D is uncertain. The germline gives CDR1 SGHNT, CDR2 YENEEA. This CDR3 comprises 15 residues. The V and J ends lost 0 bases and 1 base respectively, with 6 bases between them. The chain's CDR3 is CASSLDNMNTGELFF. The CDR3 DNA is TGTGCCAGCAGCTTAGATAATATGAACACCGGGGAGCTGTTTTTT.

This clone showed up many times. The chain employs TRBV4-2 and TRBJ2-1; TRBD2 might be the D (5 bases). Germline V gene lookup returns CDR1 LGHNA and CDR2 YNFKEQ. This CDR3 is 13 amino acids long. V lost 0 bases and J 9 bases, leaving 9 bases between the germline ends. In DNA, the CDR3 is TGTGCCAGCAGCCAAGATTTAGGGAGTGAGCAGTTCTTC. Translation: CASSQDLGSEQFF.

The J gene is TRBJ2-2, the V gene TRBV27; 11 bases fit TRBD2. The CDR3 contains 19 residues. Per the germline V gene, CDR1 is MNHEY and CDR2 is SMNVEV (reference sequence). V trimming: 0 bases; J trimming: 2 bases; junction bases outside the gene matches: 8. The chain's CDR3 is CASSLSPKTSGGNTGELFF. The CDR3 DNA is TGTGCCAGCAGTTTATCCCCCAAAACTAGCGGGGGAAACACCGGGGAGCTGTTTTTT.

The DNA for the CDR3 is TGTGCCAGCAGCCAAGGAGCGCCCCAGGGCATCTACGAGCAGTACTTC. Translated: CASSQGAPQGIYEQYF. This sequence joins TRBV14 and TRBJ2-7, with D possibly TRBD1 on 5 matching bases. Trimming shortened V by 1 base and J by 3 bases, and 16 bases separated the two germline ends. The CDR3 runs 16 residues. Per the germline V gene, CDR1 is SGHDN and CDR2 is FVKESK.

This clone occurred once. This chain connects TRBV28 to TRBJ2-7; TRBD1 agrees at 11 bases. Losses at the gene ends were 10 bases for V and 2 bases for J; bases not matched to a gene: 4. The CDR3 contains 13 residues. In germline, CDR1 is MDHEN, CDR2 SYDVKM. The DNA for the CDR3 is TGTGCCACAGTGGGACAGGGGGCCTACGAGCAGTACTTC. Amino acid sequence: CATVGQGAYEQYF. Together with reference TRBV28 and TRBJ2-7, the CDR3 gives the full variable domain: DVKVTQSSRYLVKRTGEKVFLECVQDMDHENMFWYRQDPGLGLRLIYFSYDVKMKEKGDIPEGYSVSREKKERFSLILESASTNQTSMYLCATVGQGAYEQYFGPGTRLTVT.

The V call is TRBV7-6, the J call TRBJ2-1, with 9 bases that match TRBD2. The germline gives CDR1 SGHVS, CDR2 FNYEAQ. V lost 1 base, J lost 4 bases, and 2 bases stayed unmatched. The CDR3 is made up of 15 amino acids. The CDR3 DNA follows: TGTGCCAGCAGCTTAGGTAGCGGGAGTTACAATGAGCAGTTCTTC. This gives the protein CASSLGSGSYNEQFF. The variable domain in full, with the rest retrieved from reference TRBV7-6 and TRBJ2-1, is GAGVSQSPRYKVTKRGQDVALRCDPISGHVSLYWYRQALGQGPEFLTYFNYEAQQDKSGLPNDRFSAERPEGSISTLTIQRTEQRDSAMYRCASSLGSGSYNEQFFGPGTRLTVL.

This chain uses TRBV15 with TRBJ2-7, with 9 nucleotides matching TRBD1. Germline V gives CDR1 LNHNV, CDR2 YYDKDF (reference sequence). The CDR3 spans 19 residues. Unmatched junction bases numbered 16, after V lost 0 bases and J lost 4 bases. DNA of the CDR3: TGTGCCACCAGCAGAGATCCCCGGGACAGGGTTTTCCTGCGGTACGAGCAGTACTTC. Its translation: CATSRDPRDRVFLRYEQYF. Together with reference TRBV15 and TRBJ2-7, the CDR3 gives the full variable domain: DAMVIQNPRYQVTQFGKPVTLSCSQTLNHNVMYWYQQKSSQAPKLLFHYYDKDFNNEADTPDNFQSRRPNTSFCFLDIRSPGLGDTAMYLCATSRDPRDRVFLRYEQYFGPGTRLTVT.

DNA of the CDR3: TGTGCCAGCAAATCTGTCCGAGGGTCCTATAGCAATCAGCCCCAGCATTTT. It is translated as CASKSVRGSYSNQPQHF. This chain links TRBV28 with TRBJ1-5; no clear D. Per the germline V gene, CDR1 is MDHEN and CDR2 is SYDVKM. The length of the CDR3 is 17 residues. The V gene lost 7 bases and the J gene lost 0 bases, with 19 bases spanning the gap.

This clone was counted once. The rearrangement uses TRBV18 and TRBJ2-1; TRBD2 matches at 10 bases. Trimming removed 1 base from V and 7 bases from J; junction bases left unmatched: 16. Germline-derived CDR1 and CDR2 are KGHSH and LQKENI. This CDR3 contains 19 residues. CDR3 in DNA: TGTGCCAGCTCACCACGGGTTGTTAGCGGGAGGAGTTACCGTAATGAGCAGTTCTTC. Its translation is CASSPRVVSGRSYRNEQFF.

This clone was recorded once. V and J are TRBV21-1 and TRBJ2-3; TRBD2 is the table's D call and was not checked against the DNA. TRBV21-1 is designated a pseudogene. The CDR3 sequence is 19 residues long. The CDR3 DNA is TGTGCCAGCAGCAAAGGACTAGCGGGGGTGGGCCCTAGCACAGATACGCAGTATTTT. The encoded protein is CASSKGLAGVGPSTDTQYF.